The source of this T cell receptor beta chain is a study of shared clonotypes between healthy human individuals. CDR3 length: 15 residues. In germline, CDR1 is SGHAT, CDR2 FQNNGV. V gave up 0 bases and J gave up 11 bases, with 19 bases separating them. Naivety among CD8 cells was defined by CD45RO negativity and positive CCR7 selection, thereby excluding terminally differentiated effector memory CD45RA+ cells. Here immunoSEQ multiplex PCR was the method, and the copy in TCRdb shows in-frame clones only, minus some. The table has about 1.9 million clones, around 93% seen once. The sample consisted of naive CD8+ T cells from PBMCs. The sequence was obtained from a man aged 18 to 29 in good health. Some clones in this sample may be carry-over from other donors' samples. This chain joins TRBV11-2 and TRBJ1-1; perhaps TRBD1 as D (5 bases). The CDR3: CASSLEGWGLPGAFF. The CDR3 nucleotides are TGTGCCAGCAGCTTAGAGGGATGGGGACTACCTGGGGCTTTCTTT.